This T cell receptor beta chain stems from a study of post-analysis software for immune sequencing data (dated by TCRdb to the mid-2010s). Regarding the complete study: Disease courses on record covered relapsing-remitting, secondary progressive and progressive-relapsing multiple sclerosis, though some patients had no subtype annotation. The multiple sclerosis patient repertoires were compared with approximately 11 previously published healthy control repertoires from donors aged roughly 6 to 27 years. A subset of samples was prepared in parallel using single-end sample barcoding, then pooled and co-amplified after Illumina adapter ligation. Study-wide findings and limitations: Strong co-clustering of samples prepared in the same batch was shown by direct clustering with F measure, prompting a batch-effect correction. A few TRBV segments, including TRBV5-6, TRBV5-1 and TRBV20-1, were significantly more frequent in patients than controls. The control group was slightly older than the multiple sclerosis patient group. Significantly lower normalized Chao1 diversity was found in multiple sclerosis patients than in controls, suggesting substantial peripheral T-cell clonal expansion.

Notes on this clonotype: The specificity of this receptor is unknown. No base quality information exists; no much larger clone differs at one position.

Ends trimmed: V by 5 bases, J by 0 bases; bases unmatched to a gene: 4. The CDR1 and CDR2 encoded by the germline V gene (reference sequence) are PRHDT and FYEKMQ. The CDR3 runs 15 amino acids, cysteine and phenylalanine included. The retained sequence is limited to the CDR3, 45 bases, with the frame set at the first base. Receptor amplification or capture employed PCR. Sequencing took place on an Illumina HiSeq 2500. Unique molecular identifiers were incorporated into TCR beta cDNA libraries to reduce PCR and sequencing biases. Approximately 500,000 cDNA molecules were obtained for every 1 to 10 million input T cells, so each molecule roughly corresponded to one T cell. The same protocol used for the earlier healthy control dataset was applied to prepare and sequence the patient libraries. Samples belonging to the same batch were prepared together, multiplexed and sequenced on a shared HiSeq lane. Per the authors' processing: Raw barcoded reads were processed with MIGEC, and single-read molecular identifier groups were discarded before consensus assembly and CDR3 extraction. VDJtools was used for post-analysis of the clonotype tables, with diversity normalized by down-sampling every dataset to the smallest sample size. To correct batch-related cross-sample contamination, repertoire overlap clustering matched CDR3 amino acid sequences but not nucleotide sequences. TCRdb redid the processing of the public reads, applying fastp at Q25 and MiXCR, and retained in-frame beta chains. Rows with a matching CDR3 protein are joined into one entry that keeps the most common DNA and genes. What appears here as the V and J calls and clone size reflects TCRdb's work, not the paper's. For this sample there are hundreds of thousands of distinct CDR3 sequences; roughly 27% appear just once. The ten largest clonotypes hold roughly 0.53% of the sample.

To demonstrate the VDJtools post-analysis software, TCR beta repertoires were profiled from the peripheral blood of about a dozen young patients with multiple sclerosis. The multiple sclerosis patients were children and adolescents between roughly 6 and 17 years of age. Sequenced: blood. The chain was built from TRBV13 and TRBJ1-3; 7 central nucleotides agree with TRBD1. The receptor was derived from a girl aged 5-17 years with multiple sclerosis. The CDR3 in this case is CASSEGQFSGNTIYF. The nucleotides are TGTGCCAGCAGCGAGGGACAGTTCTCTGGAAACACCATATATTTT. The full variable domain, completed from the reference TRBV13 and TRBJ1-3 proteins outside the CDR3, reads AAGVIQSPRHLIKEKRETATLKCYPIPRHDTVYWYQQGPGQDPQFLISFYEKMQSDKGSIPDRFSAQQFSDYHSELNMSSLELGDSALYFCASSEGQFSGNTIYFGEGSWLTVV.